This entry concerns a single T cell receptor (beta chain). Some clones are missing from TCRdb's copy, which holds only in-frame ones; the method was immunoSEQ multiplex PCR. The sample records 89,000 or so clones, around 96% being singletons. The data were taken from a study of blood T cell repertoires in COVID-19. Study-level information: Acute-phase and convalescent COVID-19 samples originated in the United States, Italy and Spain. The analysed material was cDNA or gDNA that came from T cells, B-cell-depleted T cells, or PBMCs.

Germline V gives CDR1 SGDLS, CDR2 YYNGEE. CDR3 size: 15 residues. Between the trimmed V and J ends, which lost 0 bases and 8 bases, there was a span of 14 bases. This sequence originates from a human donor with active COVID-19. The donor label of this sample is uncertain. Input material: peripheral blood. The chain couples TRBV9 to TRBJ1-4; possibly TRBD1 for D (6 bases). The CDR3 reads CASSVDLGAGEKLFF. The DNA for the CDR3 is TGTGCCAGCAGCGTAGATCTGGGGGCAGGGGAAAAACTGTTTTTT.